This TCR beta chain was captured in a study of blood T cells in healthy people across ages. Findings and caveats of the study: Diversity was higher, and naive CD4+ cells more numerous, in long-lived donors than in aged donors.

Combining a sample-barcoded 5' primer with a J-beta primer mix, a second PCR ran for roughly 7 to 11 cycles. TCRdb processed the 5' RACE reads anew with MiXCR; each CDR3 protein has one entry. The table lists about 830,000 distinct CDR3 sequences, 58% of them singletons. Germline V gene sequence: CDR1 MNHEY, CDR2 SVGEGT. Trimming removed 0 bases from V and 2 bases from J; junction bases left unmatched: 7. The CDR3 covers 17 residues. On this clonotype: What it binds is not known.

The sequence was obtained from a man aged 25-45 years in good health. V and J are TRBV6-2 or TRBV6-3 and TRBJ2-1, with TRBD2 identical over 7 bases. What was sequenced was blood. For the CDR3, the DNA is TGTGCCAGCAGTTACTCGTTAGGTAGCGGGCCCTACAATGAGCAGTTCTTC. Its translation: CASSYSLGSGPYNEQFF.